These T cell receptor beta chains were read from a single sample in a study of OX40 agonist ivuxolimab in advanced cancers. Only in-frame clones appear in the TCRdb table, and some are missing; sequencing was by immunoSEQ multiplex PCR. The sample records more than 45,000 clones, around 78% being singletons. Sequenced material: CD4+ or CD8+ T cells sorted from blood, taken in a trial of the OX40 agonist ivuxolimab. The receptor set was obtained from an adult with an advanced solid tumor such as melanoma, head and neck, liver or kidney cancer. Each CDR3 is given with its conserved first and last residue. The D gene is left open where the match is weak. Size values are once, few and many counts, or a class for expanded clones, and some rows have none.

- | TRBJ2-3 | TRBV6-5 | - | CASSPNSDTQYF | TGTGCCAGCAGTCCGAACTCGGATACGCAGTATTTT
- | TRBJ1-5 | TRBV18 | TRBD1 | CASSPPDRGGRPQHF | TGTGCCAGCTCACCCCCCGACAGGGGGGGACGGCCCCAGCATTTT
- | TRBJ2-3 | TRBV4-2 | TRBD2 | CASSQAWVSGGNTDTQYF | TGTGCCAGCAGCCAAGCGTGGGTTAGCGGGGGGAACACAGATACGCAGTATTTT
- | TRBJ1-4 | TRBV27 | - | CASSPKRATNEKLFF | TGTGCCAGCAGTCCGAAGAGAGCAACTAATGAAAAACTGTTTTTT
- | TRBJ2-1 | TRBV18 | TRBD2 | CASSPKGGGANNEQFF | TGTGCCAGCTCACCAAAAGGCGGGGGGGCGAACAATGAGCAGTTCTTC
- | TRBJ2-3 | TRBV5-6 | - | CASSPILTDTQYF | TGTGCCAGCAGCCCCATCCTCACAGATACGCAGTATTTT
- | TRBJ2-2 | TRBV4-3 | - | CASSQEGAANTGELFF | TGCGCCAGCAGCCAAGAAGGAGCGGCGAACACCGGGGAGCTGTTTTTT
once | TRBJ1-2 | TRBV25-1 | - | CASSGPGTVANYGYTF | TGTGCCAGCAGTGGCCCGGGGACCGTAGCTAACTATGGCTACACCTTC
- | TRBJ2-7 | TRBV10-3 | - | CAISEYNRDGQYF | TGTGCCATCAGTGAGTACAACAGGGACGGGCAGTACTTC
- | TRBJ2-1 | TRBV6-4 | TRBD1 | CASSLSGTGAHEQFF | TGTGCCAGCAGCCTCTCCGGGACAGGGGCCCATGAGCAGTTCTTC
- | TRBJ1-2 | TRBV6-5 | TRBD1 | CASSYSTGIYGYTF | TGTGCCAGCAGTTACTCGACAGGGATCTATGGCTACACCTTC
- | TRBJ1-6 | TRBV5-1 | - | CASRRTEPPSPLHF | TGCGCCAGCAGGCGCACCGAACCCCCTTCACCCCTCCACTTT
- | TRBJ1-1 | TRBV18 | - | CASSPPSVENTEAFF | TGTGCCAGCTCACCACCGTCCGTAGAGAACACTGAAGCTTTCTTT
- | TRBJ2-7 | TRBV6-5 | TRBD1 | CASSSGQGAHEQYF | TGTGCCAGCAGTTCAGGTCAGGGGGCCCACGAGCAGTACTTC
once | TRBJ2-7 | TRBV7-2 | - | CASSPHDIRYEQYF | TGTGCCAGCAGCCCTCACGACATACGCTACGAGCAGTACTTC